This T cell receptor beta chain was profiled in a study of blood T cell repertoires in COVID-19. As for the study in general: Sites in the United States, Italy and Spain provided acute and convalescent COVID-19 samples. From T cells, B-cell-depleted T cells, or PBMCs came the material, which was cDNA or gDNA.

This clone was recorded a few times. Losses at the gene ends were 5 bases for V and 5 bases for J; bases not matched to a gene: 7. Germline V gene lookup returns CDR1 KGHSH and CDR2 LQKENI. CDR3 length equals 15 residues. In the source study's methods: Reference gene primer amplification in the assay estimated nucleated cell counts. TCRdb's copy holds only in-frame clones and misses some; the assay was immunoSEQ multiplex PCR. V, J and clone size were drawn from that table, and D and trimming were deduced from the DNA. Of 150,000 or so clones in the sample, around 81% were seen once. Sequenced material: peripheral blood. This TCR came from a man aged 70 or older who had recovered from COVID-19. The chain recombines TRBV18 with TRBJ2-1; 9 bases agree with TRBD2. CDR3 sequence reads: CASSTIAGVDNEQFF. Written as DNA, the CDR3 is TGTGCCAGCTCAACAATAGCGGGAGTCGACAATGAGCAGTTCTTC.